Below are 7 T cell receptor beta chains sequenced from a single sample in a study of glioma-infiltrating T cells after dendritic cell vaccination. Noted time point: after dendritic cell vaccination, including at tumor progression/relapse. Some clones are missing from TCRdb's copy, which holds only in-frame ones; the method was immunoSEQ multiplex PCR. The sample includes about 90,000 clones, roughly 80% of them seen just once. The sample in question was blood, obtained after dendritic cell vaccination. These receptors all come from a human donor with glioblastoma.

The chain combines TRBV15 with TRBJ2-5, with D unclear. This CDR3 is built from 14 residues. With 3 bases removed from V and 4 bases from J, the gap between germline ends came to 12 bases. Germline CDR1 is LNHNV and CDR2 is YYDKDF (reference sequence). The CDR3 bases are TGTGCCACCAGCAGTATGAGAGGCGGAGAGACCCAGTACTTC. Translating it yields CATSSMRGGETQYF.

This clone came up a few times. V and J are TRBV28 and TRBJ1-2; a possible D gene is TRBD1 (5 bases). V was shortened by 5 bases and J by 6 bases, with 13 bases between the two germline ends. The CDR3 contains 13 residues. Germline CDR1 is MDHEN and CDR2 is SYDVKM. CDR3 sequence (DNA): TGTGCCAGCAGTCTTTTGGGGGGGGATGGCTACACCTTC. Translation gives CASSLLGGDGYTF.

The V call is TRBV2, the J call TRBJ1-2; no firm D call. V shed 9 bases and J shed 0 bases, with 8 bases lying between them. CDR1 is SNHLY and CDR2 is FYNNEI in the germline V gene. The CDR3 loop spans 12 amino acids. The CDR3 bases are TGTGCCAGGGTAGATACTAACTATGGCTACACCTTC. This translates into CARVDTNYGYTF.

This clone appeared a few times. The V and J genes are TRBV7-9 and TRBJ2-7; D possibly corresponds to TRBD1 (6 bases). This CDR3 region has 16 residues. CDR1 is SEHNR, CDR2 FQNEAQ, per germline (reference sequence). The ends were cut back, 5 bases at V and 3 bases at J, with 20 bases in the middle. The CDR3 DNA sequence: TGTGCCAGCAGCCAAGACCCCTCAGGGGCAGACTACGAGCAGTACTTC. This sequence encodes CASSQDPSGADYEQYF.

The chain has TRBV7-6 and TRBJ2-7; possibly TRBD1 for D (5 bases). Germline V gives CDR1 SGHVS, CDR2 FNYEAQ. The CDR3 extends over 13 amino acids. V lost 1 base and J lost 9, with 13 bases in between. Here the CDR3 reads CASSLDPTGTQYF. The CDR3 bases are TGTGCCAGCAGCTTAGACCCCACAGGAACGCAGTACTTC.

The gene calls are TRBV15 and TRBJ2-1; 9 bases line up with TRBD1. Trimming at V came to 2 bases and at J to 5 bases, leaving 10 bases not matched to a gene. Germline values: CDR1 LNHNV, CDR2 YYDKDF (reference sequence). The CDR3 runs to 17 residues. The CDR3 loop is CATSRNAGTGPDNEQFF. The CDR3 DNA reads as TGTGCCACCAGCAGAAACGCCGGGACAGGGCCCGACAATGAGCAGTTCTTC.

There are a few counts of this clone. The chain employs TRBV2 and TRBJ1-1; 8 bases agree with TRBD1. The CDR3 covers 14 residues. Trimming removed 4 bases from V and 6 bases from J; junction bases left unmatched: 7. Germline CDR1 reads SNHLY; CDR2 reads FYNNEI. CDR3 sequence: CASSVLRGLSEAFF. The CDR3 DNA reads TGTGCCAGCAGTGTACTCAGGGGGCTTTCTGAAGCTTTCTTT.